One and the same sample provided the 7 T cell receptor beta chains below, sequenced in a study of T-cell memory formation after mild COVID-19. A single record per CDR3 protein comes from TCRdb applying MiXCR to the 5' RACE reads. The sample comprises tens of thousands of distinct CDR3 sequences, under 25% of which are singletons, and about 1.5% rests with the top ten. Sequencing input: PBMCs or a T cell subset sorted from them (not recorded which). These receptors originate from an adult who had mild COVID-19 (a few samples of this study predate the infection). Cell type and time point are not known.

The V gene is TRBV5-1, the J gene TRBJ2-5; D gene uncertain. Trimming removed 4 bases from V and 1 base from J, with 8 bases in between. The length of the CDR3 is 13 residues. Germline V CDR1 and CDR2: SGHRS, YFSETQ. For the CDR3, the DNA is TGCGCCAGCAGCCCTAATATCCAAGAGACCCAGTACTTC. Protein: CASSPNIQETQYF.

This clonotype was counted ten times or more. The rearrangement uses TRBV18 and TRBJ2-3, with TRBD2 matching over 11 bases. CDR3 length equals 16 residues. V was clipped by 0 bases and J by 4 bases; unmatched bases: 3. CDR1 and CDR2 from the germline V gene are KGHSH and LQKENI. In DNA, the CDR3 is TGTGCCAGCTCACCACCCGGACTAGCGGGCCCAGATACGCAGTATTTT. This codes for CASSPPGLAGPDTQYF.

V usage is TRBV9 and J usage is TRBJ1-1; no definite D call. Germline lookup yields CDR1 SGDLS and CDR2 YYNGEE. The CDR3 extends over 13 amino acids. V lost 3 bases, J lost 4 bases, and 10 bases lay in between. As DNA, the CDR3 is TGTGCCAGCAGCGCCTGGGAGGGCACTGAAGCTTTCTTT. This encodes CASSAWEGTEAFF.

This clonotype appeared many times. V and J are TRBV5-1 and TRBJ1-6, with TRBD1 identical over 8 bases. The CDR3 runs 16 residues. Germline CDR1 reads SGHRS; CDR2 reads YFSETQ. The V gene end was trimmed by 2 bases and the J gene end by 2 bases; junction bases not matched to a gene: 3. CDR3 sequence reads: CASSFQGATYNSPLHF. The DNA for the CDR3 is TGCGCCAGCAGCTTCCAGGGGGCGACCTATAATTCACCCCTCCACTTT.

This clonotype was observed at least ten times. V usage is TRBV5-1 and J usage is TRBJ2-5; no definite D call. CDR3 length: 15 residues. Germline values: CDR1 SGHRS, CDR2 YFSETQ. V was pared by 1 base and J by 4 bases, with 14 bases between. The CDR3 loop reads CASSLTGSTRETQYF. The CDR3, as DNA: TGCGCCAGCAGCTTGACCGGGTCCACACGAGAGACCCAGTACTTC.

In this sample, this clonotype turned up many times. This chain uses TRBV5-1 with TRBJ2-7; D may correspond to TRBD1 or TRBD2 (5 bases each). The germline V gene has CDR1 SGHRS and CDR2 YFSETQ. This CDR3 is built from 12 residues. V lost 4 bases and J 4 bases, leaving 9 bases between the germline ends. The CDR3 spells CASSEGRYEQYF. In DNA form, the CDR3 reads TGCGCCAGCAGCGAGGGACGGTACGAGCAGTACTTC.

The chain joins TRBV7-2 to TRBJ2-7, with 11 nucleotides matching TRBD1. The length of the CDR3 is 15 residues. The V and J ends lost 3 bases and 4 bases, in that order; junction bases with no gene match: 5. Germline lookup yields CDR1 SGHTA and CDR2 FQGNSA. The CDR3: CASSFLGTGGYEQYF. Written as DNA, the CDR3 is TGTGCCAGCAGCTTCCTCGGGACAGGGGGTTACGAGCAGTACTTC.